The clone carrying this T cell receptor beta chain has just a few counts. Each single cDNA molecule received a unique molecular identifier. TCRdb itself ran the 5' RACE reads through MiXCR, one entry per CDR3 protein. This repertoire shows some 45,000 distinct CDR3 sequences, 4% to 5% found once; its top ten account for 5% to 6.5%. CDR3 size: 16 residues. Germline CDR1 and CDR2: SGHVS and FQNEAQ. V was cut by 2 bases and J by 4 bases, with 14 bases left in between. This record belongs to a study of early T cells in non-severe SARS-CoV-2 infection. Study at large: Bulk RNA taken from unsorted whole blood was sequenced, leaving chains unpaired.

The clonotype was recovered from an adult who was a healthcare worker with PCR-confirmed SARS-CoV-2 infection or an uninfected control (not recorded which). Sequencing was carried out using whole blood. The chain employs TRBV7-8 and TRBJ1-4; no definite D call. CDR3 nucleotides: TGTGCCAGCAGCTTAAGGCTTGCCGGGATTAATGAAAAACTGTTTTTT. Residues: CASSLRLAGINEKLFF.